This section outlines one T cell receptor beta chain sequence together with its context. This clonotype is a singleton in its sample. Which antigen it targets is not known. Base qualities are not provided; no much larger clone lies one nucleotide away. On its own, one read is weak support. Trimmed from V: 0 bases; trimmed from J: 2 bases; junction bases lacking a gene match: 6. CDR1 and CDR2 are drawn from the germline V gene: SGHVT, SQSDAQ. The CDR3 sequence holds 18 residues, the cysteine and phenylalanine included. Solely the CDR3 DNA is kept, with 54 bases framed from the first base. Genomic DNA served as template for TCR beta VDJ combination and CDR3 sequence profiling. An Illumina HiSeq 2000 was the platform used for TCR repertoire sequencing. The paper's processing steps were these. TRBV/TRBJ rearrangement plots, CDR3 size and DJ length profiles, and Simpson's diversity index were used to assess repertoires. The immunodominant clone was defined as the most abundant DNA sequence in deep sequencing data. CDR3 amino acid sequences were screened for sharing across subjects and compared with published repertoires and the VDJdb database. The public reads were reanalyzed by TCRdb: fastp trimming at Q25, MiXCR alignment, in-frame beta chains only. CDR3 protein sequences are deduplicated, and each keeps its most common genes and DNA. TCRdb's processing, not the study's, gives the V and J calls here. A total of 200,000 to 250,000 distinct CDR3 sequences appear in this sample, around 60% of them only once. The biggest ten clones account for approximately 30% of the sample.

These data come from a study of CD8+CD57+ T cells in acquired aplastic anemia listed by TCRdb under 2018. As for the study more broadly: A mean of approximately 3 ug of DNA, ranging from roughly 0.17 to 30 ug, was extracted from sorted CD4+ and CD8+ cells. An average of about 10 million reads for CD4+ cells and 11 million or so reads for CD8+ cells was obtained from healthy donor samples.

Study-wide findings and limitations: Although 25 to 30 CD8+ CDR3 sequences were shared by patients and controls, these sequences appeared highly expressed in patients and within the immunodominant clones of patients. No significant difference in CD8+ Simpson's diversity was found between patients and healthy controls (P=0.060).

TCR repertoires of sorted CD4+ and CD8+ blood T cells from severe aplastic anemia patients and healthy subjects were deep-sequenced in the study. Ficoll-Paque density gradient centrifugation was used to isolate peripheral blood mononuclear cells. Before DNA was extracted, CD4+ and CD8+ T cells were sorted using either FACS or magnetic beads. Sequenced input: sorted CD4+, CD8+, or CD8+CD57+ T cells (not recorded which) from PBMCs. The receptor was isolated from a human donor in good health. Here the chain combines TRBV7-4 and TRBJ2-1, with 11 junctional bases fitting TRBD2. CDR3 protein: CASSLALAGGNAYNEQFF. The sequence in DNA is TGTGCCAGCAGCTTAGCGCTAGCGGGAGGAAATGCCTACAATGAGCAGTTCTTC.